The present entry profiles one TCR beta chain with its context. This entry comes from a study of cytomegalovirus exposure and HLA in healthy donors. The CDR3 contains 19 residues. The ends lost 3 bases at V and 0 bases at J; junction bases unmatched: 12. Per the germline V gene, CDR1 is MGHRA and CDR2 is YSYEKL. The table came from immunoSEQ multiplex PCR; TCRdb's copy has only in-frame clones and leaves some out. The table records under 250,000 clones, roughly 84% of them present only once. The V call is TRBV4-1, the J call TRBJ1-5; 9 positions match TRBD1. The source of this sequence is a woman between 18 and 29 years old in good health and CMV-seropositive. The sequenced sample consisted of PBMCs. The CDR3 DNA reads TGCGCCAGCAGCCAGGGGAGGGGGATGGGACAGGGTAGCAATCAGCCCCAGCATTTT. Amino acid sequence: CASSQGRGMGQGSNQPQHF.